This T cell receptor beta chain was sequenced for a study of metastatic and nonmetastatic thyroid tumors. About the research overall: Both malignant and benign thyroid patients supplied peripheral blood and tumor or nodule tissue samples, across which the repertoires of these patients were then compared.

At least ten counts were recorded for this clone. The ends were cut back, 0 bases at V and 5 bases at J, with 11 bases in the middle. Germline loops: CDR1 SGHRS, CDR2 YFSETQ. The CDR3 extends over 14 amino acids. Every patient underwent thyroid surgery untreated. Using MiXCR, TCRdb reanalyzed the PCR reads. The repertoire consists of under 40,000 clones, with 17% occurring once and the leading ten covering over 6%. This TCR was sampled from a female donor with papillary thyroid cancer or a benign thyroid nodule (not recorded which). Some clones in this sample may be carry-over from other donors' samples. The chain employs TRBV5-1 and TRBJ2-5; D remains ambiguous. The sample taken for sequencing was blood. CDR3 sequence reads: CASSLGSTWETQYF. CDR3 DNA: TGCGCCAGCAGCTTGGGATCCACATGGGAGACCCAGTACTTC.